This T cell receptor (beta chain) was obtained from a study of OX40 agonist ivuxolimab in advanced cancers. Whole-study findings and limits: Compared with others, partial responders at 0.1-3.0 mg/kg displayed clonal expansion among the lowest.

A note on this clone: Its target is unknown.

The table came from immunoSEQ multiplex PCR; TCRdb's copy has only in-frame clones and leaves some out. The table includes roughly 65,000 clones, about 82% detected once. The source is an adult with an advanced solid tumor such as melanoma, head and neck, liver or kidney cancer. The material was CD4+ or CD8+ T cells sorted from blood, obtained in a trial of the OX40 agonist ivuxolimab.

The CDR3 nucleotides are TGTGCCAGCAGCAATTGGGGCAGGGAGCTCTACGAGCAGTACTTC. It encodes CASSNWGRELYEQYF. The chain links TRBV21-1 to TRBJ2-7. TRBV21-1 is classified as a pseudogene. This CDR3 comprises 15 residues.